The source of this TCR beta chain is a study of shared clonotypes between healthy human individuals. The assay was run at deep level. The data were produced by immunoSEQ multiplex PCR, yet TCRdb's version contains in-frame clones alone and is incomplete. The sample contains about 470,000 clones, about four fifths of which appear only once. The donors, all of them Caucasian adults, lived in Nashville, Tennessee. The origin of this receptor is a woman between 40 and 55 years old in good health. Some clones in this sample may be carry-over from other donors' samples. The material sequenced was PBMCs.

The CDR3 DNA reads as TGTGCCAGCAGCTTATCAGCACCCCCCAATGAGCAGTTCTTC. Protein sequence: CASSLSAPPNEQFF. The chain employs TRBV7-9 and TRBJ2-1; D unresolved. Trimming took off 2 bases at V and 6 bases at J, with 11 bases between the two ends. Germline V gene lookup returns CDR1 SEHNR and CDR2 FQNEAQ (reference sequence). The CDR3 has 14 amino acids.